This T cell receptor (beta chain) stems from a study of cytotoxic CD8 clonotypes in ibrutinib-treated CLL (dated by TCRdb to the early 2020s). Turning to the overall study: The cohort was composed of around twelve relapsed/refractory and about 16 treatment-naive patients; IGHV unmutated status was identified in 17 patients. Responses were partial in around 25 patients and complete in 2; after median approximately 69 months follow-up, 14 stayed in remission and approximately twelve progressed. Response samples were obtained after a median of 12 months of treatment, with a range of roughly 6 to 36 months. On average, each sample yielded around 270,000 productive templates and around 100,000 productive rearrangements. Longitudinal samples were obtainable from about 30% of the roughly 86 participants in the trial. Cryopreserved peripheral blood mononuclear cells were obtained prior to treatment, at the time of response, and at either disease progression or sustained remission. Patients were still on ibrutinib when every remission and progressive disease sample was collected. Summary of the overall study and its limitations: Sustained-remission and progressing patients did not have matched sampling times, and lymph node repertoires were not examined. Public clonotypes were rare and either shrank or stayed stable during treatment, and the rise in clonality at ibrutinib response reflected expansion of private clonotypes. Baseline clonality was found to be higher than that of age-matched healthy donors and was strongly correlated with circulating CD8+ T-cell counts. An increase in clonality was observed at ibrutinib response, with clonality remaining stable during sustained remission and falling back toward baseline at progression.

The time point label here, explained by the study, means: progressive disease on ibrutinib. For TCR beta library preparation, 1.5 to 2 micrograms of genomic DNA was extracted from cryopreserved PBMCs. Longitudinal blood samples from CLL patients on ibrutinib monotherapy underwent high-throughput TCR beta sequencing. The patients took part in an open-label, single-center phase 2 trial of ibrutinib monotherapy. Comment on this clone: The antigen this receptor binds is unknown. The record has no base qualities; no much larger clone is one base away.

Each clonotype received, on average, roughly 9.6x coverage in deep resolution sequencing performed on a MiSeq, where the target depth lay between 1 in 1 million and 1 in 200,000 T cells. The immunoSEQ hsTCRB Kit was used to generate the TCR beta libraries. Per the authors' processing: The data were analyzed with ImmunoSEQ Analyzer and ImmunoSEQ Data Assistant, and V, D and J gene assignments followed IMGT definitions. Clonality was computed as one minus normalized Shannon entropy of productive rearrangement frequencies, ranging from 0 to 1. Public clonotype analysis was restricted to overrepresented clonotypes comprising at least 0.05% of each patient's repertoire. Approximately 14 age-matched healthy donor repertoires from immuneACCESS served as clonality controls. TCRdb limited this immuneACCESS table to in-frame rearrangements with V and J called. A share of clones is missing; checked studies link under half to unresolved V genes, and the rest is unexplained. Clone size and the V and J calls come from that table; the DNA yielded D and trimming. Within this sample are under 300,000 clones, with approximately 76% of them counted one time only. Around 5.1% of the sample comes from the top ten.

The origin of this receptor is a human donor with chronic lymphocytic leukemia. Sequencing used PBMCs, obtained at disease progression, from a patient treated with ibrutinib.

The CDR3 here reads CASSSLSTGGRETQYF. The DNA sequence follows: TGTGCCAGCAGTTCACTTTCGACAGGGGGCAGGGAGACCCAGTACTTC. The sequence links TRBV27 to TRBJ2-5; TRBD1 fits 10 bases in the junction. The junction shows trimming of 4 bases on V and 5 bases on J, and the gene matches do not reach 10 bases of it. CDR3 length: 16 amino acids, cysteine to phenylalanine. CDR3 DNA is the only sequence kept; it has 48 bases, read in frame from the first base. CDR1 and CDR2, looked up from the germline V gene (reference sequence), are MNHEY and SMNVEV.